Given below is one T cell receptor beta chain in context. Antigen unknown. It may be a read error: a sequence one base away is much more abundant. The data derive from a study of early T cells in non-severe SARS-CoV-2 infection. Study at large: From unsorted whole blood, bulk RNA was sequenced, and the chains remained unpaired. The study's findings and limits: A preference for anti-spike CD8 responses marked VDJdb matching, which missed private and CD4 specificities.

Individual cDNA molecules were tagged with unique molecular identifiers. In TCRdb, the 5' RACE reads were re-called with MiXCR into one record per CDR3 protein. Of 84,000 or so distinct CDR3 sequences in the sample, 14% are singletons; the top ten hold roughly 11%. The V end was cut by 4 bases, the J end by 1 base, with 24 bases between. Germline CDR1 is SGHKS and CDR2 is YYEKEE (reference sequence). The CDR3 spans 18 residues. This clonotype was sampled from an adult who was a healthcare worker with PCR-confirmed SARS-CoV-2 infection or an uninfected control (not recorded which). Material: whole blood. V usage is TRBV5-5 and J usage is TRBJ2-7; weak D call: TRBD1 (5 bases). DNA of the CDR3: TGTGCCAGCAGCCGCAAAAATCAACAGGTGGCGCAATCCTACGAGCAGTACTTC. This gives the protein CASSRKNQQVAQSYEQYF.